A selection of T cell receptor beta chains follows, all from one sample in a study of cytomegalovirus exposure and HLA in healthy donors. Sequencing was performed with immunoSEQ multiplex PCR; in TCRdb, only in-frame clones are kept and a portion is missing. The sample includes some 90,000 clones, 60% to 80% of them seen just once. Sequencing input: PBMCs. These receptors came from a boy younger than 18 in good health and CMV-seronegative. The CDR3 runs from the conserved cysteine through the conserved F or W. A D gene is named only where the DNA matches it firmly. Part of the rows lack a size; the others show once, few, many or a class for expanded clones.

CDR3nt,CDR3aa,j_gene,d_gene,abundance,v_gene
TGTGCCAGCAGCTTAGAGGGGTTGGATTCACCCCTCCACTTT,CASSLEGLDSPLHF,TRBJ1-6,-,-,TRBV7-2
TGTGCCAGCGCCCTAGCGGGAGCTATCTCCTACGAGCAGTACTTC,CASALAGAISYEQYF,TRBJ2-7,TRBD2,-,TRBV2
TGTGCCGAAAAGGAGGGGGCAGGGAGCGCTGAAGCTTTCTTT,CAEKEGAGSAEAFF,TRBJ1-1,TRBD1,once,TRBV6-1
TGTGCCAGCACAGGCGGGAGTGCGGTTGAGCAGTTCTTC,CASTGGSAVEQFF,TRBJ2-1,TRBD2,-,TRBV27
TGTGCCAGCAGTTCGGGACTAGCGGGCTACGAGCAGTACTTC,CASSSGLAGYEQYF,TRBJ2-7,TRBD2,-,TRBV27
TGTGCCAGCAGCCCTAGGACAGGGGGCGAAGGCTATGGCTACACCTTC,CASSPRTGGEGYGYTF,TRBJ1-2,TRBD1,-,TRBV7-2
TGTGCCTGGAAAAGGGGCGTTAACTATGGCTACACCTTC,CAWKRGVNYGYTF,TRBJ1-2,-,-,TRBV30
TGTGCCAGCAGCCCCGGGACAGGAGCCTACGAGCAGTACTTC,CASSPGTGAYEQYF,TRBJ2-7,TRBD1,-,TRBV9
TGCGCCAGCAGCCTATATAGCGGGCCCGAGCGGCAGTTCTTC,CASSLYSGPERQFF,TRBJ2-1,TRBD2,-,TRBV4-3
TGTGCCTGGAAGGACAGCGTGATCGCTGAAGCTTTCTTT,CAWKDSVIAEAFF,TRBJ1-1,-,-,TRBV30
TGTGCCAGCAGAGACCCTAGCGGGAGGGCTTCCTACGAGCAGTACTTC,CASRDPSGRASYEQYF,TRBJ2-7,TRBD2,-,TRBV2
TGTGCCAGCAGCCAAGCCGGGACTAGCGGGGCAACCTACGAGCAGTACTTC,CASSQAGTSGATYEQYF,TRBJ2-7,TRBD2,few,TRBV4-2
TGCGCCAGCAGCCGATCGGTTGTAGACTACGAGCAGTACTTC,CASSRSVVDYEQYF,TRBJ2-7,-,-,TRBV4-3
TGTGCCAGCAGCCTCAGTTTCCGCTACGAGCAGTACTTC,CASSLSFRYEQYF,TRBJ2-7,-,-,TRBV28
TGTGCCAGCAGCCCCCTGGGCAGGGAAGGCGACGAGCAGTACTTC,CASSPLGREGDEQYF,TRBJ2-7,-,-,TRBV5-6
TGTGCCAGCAGCTTAGTAAGGACAGGGGGCTCCTACGAGCAGTACTTC,CASSLVRTGGSYEQYF,TRBJ2-7,TRBD1,-,TRBV7-9
TGTGCCAGCAGCTTGGGGGGCGGCGAGCAGTACTTC,CASSLGGGEQYF,TRBJ2-7,-,-,TRBV5-6
TGTGCCAGCAGCTCCTCCGGCTCCTACGAGCAGTACTTC,CASSSSGSYEQYF,TRBJ2-7,-,-,TRBV5-4
TGTGCCAGCAGCCAAGAAGGGGTCAGGCACACCGGGGAGCTGTTTTTT,CASSQEGVRHTGELFF,TRBJ2-2,-,-,TRBV4-2
TGTGCCAGCAGCTTAACCGGAGACAGGGAATTCAACTATGGCTACACCTTC,CASSLTGDREFNYGYTF,TRBJ1-2,TRBD1,-,TRBV7-2
TGTGCCAGTAGTATGACAGGGGACTACACCTTC,CASSMTGDYTF,TRBJ1-2,TRBD1,-,TRBV19